The 29 T cell receptor beta chains below were found in one sample sequenced in a study of blood T cell repertoires in COVID-19. Produced via immunoSEQ multiplex PCR; TCRdb's table is partial and in-frame only. This table has under 300,000 clones, around nine tenths appearing once. Sequenced sample: peripheral blood. Receptors were obtained from a woman aged 70-85 years with active or convalescent COVID-19.

The J gene is TRBJ2-7, the V gene TRBV6-5; D not certain. The CDR3 runs to 13 residues. Germline CDR1 is MNHEY and CDR2 is SVGAGI. V lost 5 bases, J lost 0 bases, and 8 bases lay in between. The DNA for the CDR3 is TGTGCCAGCAGTCCCGGGTACTCCTACGAGCAGTACTTC. Protein sequence: CASSPGYSYEQYF.

The chain joins TRBV6-5 to TRBJ2-5, with 8 bases identical to TRBD2. The V and J ends lost 2 bases and 4 bases, in that order; junction bases with no gene match: 9. This CDR3 has 16 amino acids. CDR1 and CDR2 from the germline V gene are MNHEY and SVGAGI. Written as DNA, the CDR3 is TGTGCCAGCAGTTACCCTGTGGGAAGCGGGGGAGAGACCCAGTACTTC. Translating it yields CASSYPVGSGGETQYF.

The V gene is TRBV9, the J gene TRBJ1-3; TRBD1 is a possible D gene (5 bases). The CDR3 is made up of 13 amino acids. Germline assignment: CDR1 SGDLS and CDR2 YYNGEE. The ends were cut back, 6 bases at V and 6 bases at J, with 13 bases in the middle. The CDR3: CASNGLGENTIYF. Written as DNA, the CDR3 is TGTGCCAGCAACGGGTTAGGGGAAAACACCATATATTTT.

CDR3 DNA sequence: TGTGCCAGCAGTTTGTCGACAGCGCCGCGAAACACCATATATTTT. Amino acids: CASSLSTAPRNTIYF. This chain links TRBV28 with TRBJ1-3, with D possibly being TRBD1 (5 bases). Germline loops: CDR1 MDHEN, CDR2 SYDVKM. Between the trimmed V and J ends, which lost 3 bases and 5 bases, there was a span of 14 bases. This CDR3 comprises 15 residues.

V gene TRBV3-1 (or the pseudogene TRBV3-2) combines with J gene TRBJ1-6, with D hard to call. V lost 1 base, J lost 8 bases, and 18 bases lay in between. The CDR3 covers 17 residues. Germline V gene lookup returns CDR1 LGHDT and CDR2 YNNKEL (reference sequence). The CDR3: CASSQGLVGSLDSPLHF. DNA for the CDR3: TGTGCCAGCAGCCAAGGCCTGGTCGGGTCGTTGGATTCACCCCTCCACTTT.

The chain links TRBV24-1 to TRBJ2-7; D is possibly TRBD1 (5 bases). The germline gives CDR1 KGHDR, CDR2 SFDVKD. This CDR3 comprises 13 residues. Deletions cut 4 bases from V and 4 bases from J, with 10 bases between. This CDR3 is CATSEQGDYEQYF. Written as DNA, the CDR3 is TGTGCCACCAGTGAGCAGGGCGATTACGAGCAGTACTTC.

The rearrangement joins TRBV5-4 to TRBJ1-1; D remains ambiguous. The CDR3 has 15 amino acids. CDR1 is SGHNT, CDR2 YYREEE, per germline (reference sequence). V was clipped by 4 bases and J by 4 bases, with 17 bases between them. In DNA form, the CDR3 reads TGTGCCAGCAGCCCTACACGAGGATCGGGCACTGAAGCTTTCTTT. Protein product: CASSPTRGSGTEAFF.

This clone was found once. The CDR3 loop is CASSLSPNQETQYF. The CDR3, as DNA: TGTGCCAGCAGTCTGTCCCCTAACCAAGAGACCCAGTACTTC. This chain joins TRBV27 and TRBJ2-5; D not certain. Germline CDR1 is MNHEY and CDR2 is SMNVEV (reference sequence). The CDR3 runs 14 residues. Between the trimmed V and J ends, which lost 5 bases and 0 bases, there was a span of 10 bases.

This clone was detected only once. J is TRBJ2-2 and V is TRBV18; tentatively, D is TRBD2 (5 bases). The CDR3 spans 13 residues. With 2 bases removed from V and 5 bases from J, the gap between germline ends came to 6 bases. Germline CDR1 is KGHSH and CDR2 is LQKENI. The CDR3 nucleotides are TGTGCCAGCTCACCAACGGGGACCGGGGAGCTGTTTTTT. It encodes CASSPTGTGELFF. Based on the CDR3 plus reference TRBV18 and TRBJ2-2, the full variable domain is NAGVMQNPRHLVRRRGQEARLRCSPMKGHSHVYWYRQLPEEGLKFMVYLQKENIIDESGMPKERFSAEFPKEGPSILRIQQVVRGDSAAYFCASSPTGTGELFFGEGSRLTVL.

The CDR3 sequence: CASTRGLSNQPQHF. The CDR3 region has the DNA TGTGCCAGCACTAGAGGGCTAAGCAATCAGCCCCAGCATTTT. The chain links TRBV5-6 to TRBJ1-5; D is uncertain. Per the germline V gene, CDR1 is SGHDT and CDR2 is YYEEEE. The CDR3 length is 14 residues. V lost 6 bases to trimming and J lost 1 base, with 11 bases between them.

The chain joins TRBV5-1 to TRBJ2-5; D not resolved. Germline V gene data show CDR1 as SGHRS and CDR2 as YFSETQ. Trimming took 0 bases from V and 1 from J, leaving 7 bases between them. This CDR3 has 14 residues. CDR3 in amino acids: CASSLGGSQETQYF. The DNA for the CDR3 is TGCGCCAGCAGCTTGGGCGGTAGCCAAGAGACCCAGTACTTC.

The chain joins TRBV2 to TRBJ2-6, with 9 nucleotides matching TRBD2. The CDR3 contains 17 residues. The V and J ends lost 6 bases and 0 bases, in that order; junction bases with no gene match: 6. Germline lookup yields CDR1 SNHLY and CDR2 FYNNEI. The CDR3 region has the DNA TGTGCCAGCAGAAGACTAGCGGCCTCCTCTGGGGCCAACGTCCTGACTTTC. This sequence encodes CASRRLAASSGANVLTF.

The CDR3: CASSFTGGGNTEAFF. In DNA form, the CDR3 reads TGTGCCAGCAGCTTTACAGGGGGCGGGAACACTGAAGCTTTCTTT. The V call is TRBV7-3, the J call TRBJ1-1; 9 nucleotides match TRBD1. CDR1 SGHTA and CDR2 FQGTGA come from the germline V gene. This CDR3 comprises 15 residues. V was pared by 3 bases and J by 1 base, with 3 bases of the junction left unmatched.

The chain carries TRBV6-2 or TRBV6-3 and TRBJ2-2; 7 bases align to TRBD1. Germline V CDR1 and CDR2: MNHEY, SVGEGT. The CDR3 is made up of 14 amino acids. Losses at the gene ends were 5 bases for V and 4 bases for J; bases not matched to a gene: 4. Written as DNA, the CDR3 is TGTGCCAGCAGTCGCTCAGGGGGCACCGGGGAGCTGTTTTTT. Amino acid sequence: CASSRSGGTGELFF.

This rearrangement joins TRBV6-6 to TRBJ1-5; D perhaps matches TRBD1 (5 bases). Germline CDR1 and CDR2: MNHNY and SVGAGI (reference sequence). The CDR3 is 16 residues long. V lost 5 bases to trimming and J lost 5 bases, with 19 bases between them. CDR3 amino acids: CASSPPSGTGDQPQHF. CDR3 coding DNA: TGTGCCAGCAGTCCCCCGTCAGGGACGGGGGATCAGCCCCAGCATTTT.

With regard to this clone: Other DNA variants within this sample encode the same CDR3. V and J are TRBV7-2 and TRBJ1-1; D gene ambiguous. This CDR3 region has 14 residues. CDR1 is SGHTA, CDR2 FQGNSA, per germline. Trimming shortened V by 4 bases and J by 1 base, and 10 bases separated the two germline ends. The CDR3 reads CASSSGTSNTEAFF. CDR3 nucleotide sequence: TGTGCCAGCAGCTCAGGAACTTCGAACACTGAAGCTTTCTTT.

V and J are TRBV24-1 and TRBJ2-3; the match to TRBD1 covers 10 bases. The germline gives CDR1 KGHDR, CDR2 SFDVKD. The CDR3 is made up of 16 amino acids. Trimming cost V 4 bases and J 0 bases; bases outside gene matches: 3. The CDR3 sequence is CATSEDRGFSTDTQYF. The CDR3 nucleotides are TGTGCCACCAGTGAGGACAGGGGGTTTAGCACAGATACGCAGTATTTT.

The sample holds a few counts of this clone. The chain employs TRBV27 and TRBJ1-2, with 12 bases that match TRBD1. With 5 bases clipped from V and 7 bases from J, the junction kept 5 bases outside the gene matches. Germline-derived CDR1 and CDR2 are MNHEY and SMNVEV (reference sequence). The CDR3 spans 14 residues. The CDR3 loop reads CASSPRDRGLGYTF. For the CDR3, the DNA is TGTGCCAGCAGTCCCCGGGACAGGGGGCTTGGCTACACCTTC.

The genes are TRBV6-2 or TRBV6-3 and TRBJ2-3; tentative D call: TRBD2 (6 bases). This CDR3 has 15 amino acids. V gave up 7 bases and J gave up 4 bases, with 18 bases separating them. Germline CDR1 and CDR2: MNHEY and SVGEGT. The CDR3 DNA follows: TGTGCCAGCACCCCCTACCGGGGGTGGTCAGATACGCAGTATTTT. Its translation is CASTPYRGWSDTQYF.

V usage is TRBV27 and J usage is TRBJ2-3; 7 bases map to TRBD1. J was trimmed by 3 bases and V by 2 bases; bases with no gene match: 5. CDR1 and CDR2 from the germline V gene are MNHEY and SMNVEV (reference sequence). The CDR3 extends over 15 amino acids. Here the CDR3 reads CASSLGGQSTDTQYF. CDR3 sequence (DNA): TGTGCCAGCAGTTTAGGGGGACAGAGTACAGATACGCAGTATTTT.

V and J are TRBV5-1 and TRBJ2-3; 9 nucleotides agree with TRBD1. Per germline, CDR1 SGHRS and CDR2 YFSETQ. The CDR3 totals 15 residues. V trimming: 0 bases; J trimming: 7 bases; junction bases outside the gene matches: 6. CDR3 sequence reads: CASSLAGQGRNTQYF. As DNA, the CDR3 is TGCGCCAGCAGCTTGGCAGGACAGGGGCGAAATACGCAGTATTTT.

The chain links TRBV18 to TRBJ2-1, with unresolved D. The V end lost 2 bases, the J end lost 2 bases, and 10 bases lay between the germline ends. Germline CDR1 is KGHSH and CDR2 is LQKENI. The CDR3 has 15 residues. For the CDR3, the DNA is TGTGCCAGCTCACCAGCAAGAGATCCCTACAATGAGCAGTTCTTC. It translates to CASSPARDPYNEQFF.

The gene calls are TRBV15 and TRBJ2-1, with 7 bases aligning to TRBD2. This CDR3 is 12 amino acids long. J was trimmed by 5 bases and V by 11 bases; bases with no gene match: 6. From germline, CDR1 is LNHNV and CDR2 YYDKDF (reference sequence). This CDR3 is CASGGPNNEQFF. The CDR3 DNA follows: TGTGCCTCGGGGGGACCAAACAATGAGCAGTTCTTC.

The CDR3 nucleotides are TGTGCCAGCGGCCCCCCCGGGGAGCAGTTCTTC. It is translated as CASGPPGEQFF. V usage is TRBV11-3 and J usage is TRBJ2-1; D is unclear. The germline V gene encodes CDR1 SGHNT and CDR2 YENEEA. The germline V and J ends were trimmed by 8 bases and 10 bases, with 12 bases remaining between them. The CDR3 consists of 11 residues. The entire variable domain, with the rest obtained from reference TRBV11-3 and TRBJ2-1, is as follows: EAGVVQSPRYKIIEKKQPVAFWCNPISGHNTLYWYLQNLGQGPELLIRYENEEAVDDSQLPKDRFSAERLKGVDSTLKIQPAELGDSAVYLCASGPPGEQFFGPGTRLTVL.

V is TRBV5-4 and J is TRBJ2-1, with 14 bases lining up with TRBD2. There are 17 residues in the CDR3. In germline, CDR1 is SGHNT, CDR2 YYREEE (reference sequence). With V trimmed by 3 bases and J by 8 bases, 10 bases remained unmatched. CDR3 in amino acids: CASSSRTSGGPFDEQFF. The DNA for the CDR3 is TGTGCCAGCAGCTCTCGGACTAGCGGGGGGCCTTTTGATGAGCAGTTCTTC.

This sequence joins TRBV28 and TRBJ2-3; 8 bases are a match to TRBD2. Looked up from germline, CDR1 is MDHEN and CDR2 is SYDVKM. Trimming at V came to 2 bases and at J to 1 base, leaving 11 bases not matched to a gene. The CDR3 length is 18 residues. CDR3 amino acids: CASSLGAGGLQGTDTQYF. CDR3 DNA sequence: TGTGCCAGCAGTTTAGGGGCGGGGGGACTACAAGGCACAGATACGCAGTATTTT.

This chain links TRBV6-5 with TRBJ1-1, with 7 bases matching TRBD1. J was trimmed by 1 base and V by 0 bases; bases with no gene match: 5. Germline V gene lookup returns CDR1 MNHEY and CDR2 SVGAGI. The CDR3 loop spans 16 amino acids. CDR3 loop: CASSYSSGTANTEAFF. In DNA, the CDR3 is TGTGCCAGCAGTTACTCCTCAGGGACAGCGAACACTGAAGCTTTCTTT.

This clone was seen a single time. CDR3 loop: CASSKDTGRSHEQYF. CDR3 sequence (DNA): TGTGCCAGCAGCAAAGATACCGGGAGGTCCCACGAGCAGTACTTC. This chain connects TRBV7-9 to TRBJ2-7; 7 nucleotides match TRBD2. Germline trimming cut 5 bases from V and 5 bases from J; bases unmatched to any gene: 12. This CDR3 comprises 15 residues. Germline CDR1 and CDR2: SEHNR and FQNEAQ (reference sequence).

This clone was observed a handful of times. The V gene is TRBV4-2, the J gene TRBJ2-3; maybe TRBD2 (6 bases). Deletions cut 5 bases from V and 1 base from J, with 10 bases between. The CDR3 has 14 residues. CDR1 is LGHNA, CDR2 YNFKEQ, per germline. The CDR3 sequence: CASSTGGGTDTQYF. CDR3 coding DNA: TGTGCCAGCAGCACCGGGGGAGGCACAGATACGCAGTATTTT.